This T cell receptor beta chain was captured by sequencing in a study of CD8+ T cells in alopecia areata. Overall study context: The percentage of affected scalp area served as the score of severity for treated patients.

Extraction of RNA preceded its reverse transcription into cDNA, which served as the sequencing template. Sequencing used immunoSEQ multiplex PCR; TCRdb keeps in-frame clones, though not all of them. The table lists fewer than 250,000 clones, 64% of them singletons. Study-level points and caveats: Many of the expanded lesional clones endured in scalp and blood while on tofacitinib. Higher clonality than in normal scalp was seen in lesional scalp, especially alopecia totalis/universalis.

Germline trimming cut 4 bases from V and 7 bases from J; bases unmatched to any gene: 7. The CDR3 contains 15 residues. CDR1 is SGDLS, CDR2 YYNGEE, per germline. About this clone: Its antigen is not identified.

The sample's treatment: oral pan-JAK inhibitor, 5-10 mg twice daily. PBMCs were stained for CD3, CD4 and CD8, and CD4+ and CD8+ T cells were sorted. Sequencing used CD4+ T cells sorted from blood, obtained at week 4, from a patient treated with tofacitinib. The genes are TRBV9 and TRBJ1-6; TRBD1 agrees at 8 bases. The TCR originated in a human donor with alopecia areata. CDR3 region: CASSPRTGMNSPLHF. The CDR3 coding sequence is TGTGCCAGCAGCCCCCGGACAGGGATGAATTCACCCCTCCACTTT.